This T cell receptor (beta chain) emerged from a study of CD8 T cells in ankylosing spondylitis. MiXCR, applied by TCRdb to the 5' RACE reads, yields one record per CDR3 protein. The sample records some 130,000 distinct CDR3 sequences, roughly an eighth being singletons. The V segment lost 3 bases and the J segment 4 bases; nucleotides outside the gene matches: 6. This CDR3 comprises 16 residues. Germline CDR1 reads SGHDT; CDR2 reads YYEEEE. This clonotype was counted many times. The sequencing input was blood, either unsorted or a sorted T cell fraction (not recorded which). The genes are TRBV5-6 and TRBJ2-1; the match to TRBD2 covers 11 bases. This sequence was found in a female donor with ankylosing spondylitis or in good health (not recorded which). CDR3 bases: TGTGCCAGCAGCTACACGCTAGCGGGGGGTTACAATGAGCAGTTCTTC. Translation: CASSYTLAGGYNEQFF.